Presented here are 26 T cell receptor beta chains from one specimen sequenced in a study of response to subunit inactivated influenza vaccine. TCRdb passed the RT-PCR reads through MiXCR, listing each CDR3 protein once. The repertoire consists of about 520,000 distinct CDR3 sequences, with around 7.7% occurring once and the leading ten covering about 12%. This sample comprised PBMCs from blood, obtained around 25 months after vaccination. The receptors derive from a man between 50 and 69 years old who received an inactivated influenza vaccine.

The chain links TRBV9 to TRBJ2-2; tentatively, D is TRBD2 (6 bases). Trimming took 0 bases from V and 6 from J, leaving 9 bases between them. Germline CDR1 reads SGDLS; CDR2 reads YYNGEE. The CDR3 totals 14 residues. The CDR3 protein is CASSVEPGAGELFF. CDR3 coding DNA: TGTGCCAGCAGCGTAGAGCCGGGGGCCGGGGAGCTGTTTTTT.

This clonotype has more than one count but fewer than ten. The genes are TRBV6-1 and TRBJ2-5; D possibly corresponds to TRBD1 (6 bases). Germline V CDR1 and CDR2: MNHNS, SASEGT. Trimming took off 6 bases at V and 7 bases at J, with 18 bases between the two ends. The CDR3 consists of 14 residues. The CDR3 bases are TGTGCCAGCAGCGCTACAGGGAACCCAGGGACCCAGTACTTC. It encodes CASSATGNPGTQYF.

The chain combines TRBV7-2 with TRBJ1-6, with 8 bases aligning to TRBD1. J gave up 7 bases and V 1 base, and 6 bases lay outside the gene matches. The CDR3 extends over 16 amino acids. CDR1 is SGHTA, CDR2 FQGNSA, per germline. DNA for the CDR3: TGTGCCAGCAGCTTAGTAGGGGCAGGGGGCAATTCACCCCTCCACTTT. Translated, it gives CASSLVGAGGNSPLHF.

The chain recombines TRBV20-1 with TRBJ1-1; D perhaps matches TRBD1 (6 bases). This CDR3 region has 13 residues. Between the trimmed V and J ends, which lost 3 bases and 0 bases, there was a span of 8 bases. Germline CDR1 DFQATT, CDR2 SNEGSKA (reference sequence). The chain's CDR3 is CSASRGVNTEAFF. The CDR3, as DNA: TGCAGTGCTAGTAGGGGGGTGAACACTGAAGCTTTCTTT.

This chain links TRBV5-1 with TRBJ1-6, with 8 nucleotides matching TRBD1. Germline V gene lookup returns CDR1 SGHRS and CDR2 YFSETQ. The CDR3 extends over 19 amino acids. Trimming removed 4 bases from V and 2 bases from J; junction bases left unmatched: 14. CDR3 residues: CASSAGGTGGFAYNSPLHF. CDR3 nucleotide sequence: TGCGCCAGCAGCGCGGGGGGGACAGGTGGCTTTGCCTATAATTCACCCCTCCACTTT.

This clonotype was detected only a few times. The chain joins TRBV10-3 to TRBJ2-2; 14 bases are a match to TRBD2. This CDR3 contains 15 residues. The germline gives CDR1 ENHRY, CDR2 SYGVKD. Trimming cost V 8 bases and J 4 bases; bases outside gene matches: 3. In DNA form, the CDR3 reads TGTGCCATCGGGACTAGCGGGAGCAGCACCGGGGAGCTGTTTTTT. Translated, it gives CAIGTSGSSTGELFF.

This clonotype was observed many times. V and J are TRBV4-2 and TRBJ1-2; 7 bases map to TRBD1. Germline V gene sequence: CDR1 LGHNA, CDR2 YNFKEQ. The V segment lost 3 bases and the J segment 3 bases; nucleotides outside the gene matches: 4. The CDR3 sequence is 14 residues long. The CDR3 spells CASSHTGTDYGYTF. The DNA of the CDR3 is TGTGCCAGCAGCCATACGGGGACAGACTATGGCTACACCTTC.

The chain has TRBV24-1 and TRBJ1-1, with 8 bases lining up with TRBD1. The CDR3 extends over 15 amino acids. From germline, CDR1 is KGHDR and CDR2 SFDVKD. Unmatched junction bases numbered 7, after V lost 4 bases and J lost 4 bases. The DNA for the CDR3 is TGTGCCACCAGTGAGTGGCAGGGGGCGGCCACTGAAGCTTTCTTT. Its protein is CATSEWQGAATEAFF.

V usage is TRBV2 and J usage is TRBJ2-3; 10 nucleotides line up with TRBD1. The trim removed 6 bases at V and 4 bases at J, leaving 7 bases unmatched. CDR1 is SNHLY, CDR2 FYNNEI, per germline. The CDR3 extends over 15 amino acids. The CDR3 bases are TGTGCCAGCAGAAGGGACAGGGGCAGTGCAGATACGCAGTATTTT. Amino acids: CASRRDRGSADTQYF.

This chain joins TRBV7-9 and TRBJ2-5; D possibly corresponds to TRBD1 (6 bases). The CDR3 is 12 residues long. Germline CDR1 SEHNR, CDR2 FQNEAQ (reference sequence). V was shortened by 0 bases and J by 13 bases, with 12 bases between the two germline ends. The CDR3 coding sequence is TGTGCCAGCAGCTTAGCGTCAGGGGAAATGTACTTC. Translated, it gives CASSLASGEMYF.

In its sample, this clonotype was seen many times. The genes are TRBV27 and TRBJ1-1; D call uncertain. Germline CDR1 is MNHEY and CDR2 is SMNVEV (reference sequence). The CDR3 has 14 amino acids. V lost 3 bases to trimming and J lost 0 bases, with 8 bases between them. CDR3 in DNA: TGTGCCAGCAGTTTTTCCCACCTGAACACTGAAGCTTTCTTT. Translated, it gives CASSFSHLNTEAFF.

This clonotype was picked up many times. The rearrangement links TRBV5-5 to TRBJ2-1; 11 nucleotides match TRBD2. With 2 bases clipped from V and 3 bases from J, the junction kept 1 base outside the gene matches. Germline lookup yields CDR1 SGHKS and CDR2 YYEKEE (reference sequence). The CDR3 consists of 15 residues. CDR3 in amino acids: CASSFGTSGYNEQFF. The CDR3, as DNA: TGTGCCAGCAGCTTCGGGACTAGCGGCTACAATGAGCAGTTCTTC.

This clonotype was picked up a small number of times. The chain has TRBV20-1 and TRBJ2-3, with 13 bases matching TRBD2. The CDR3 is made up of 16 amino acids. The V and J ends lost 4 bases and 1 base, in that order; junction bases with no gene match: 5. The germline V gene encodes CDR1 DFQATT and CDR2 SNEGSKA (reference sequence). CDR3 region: CSAIRTSGGRTDTQYF. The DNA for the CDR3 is TGCAGTGCTATCCGGACTAGCGGGGGCCGCACAGATACGCAGTATTTT.

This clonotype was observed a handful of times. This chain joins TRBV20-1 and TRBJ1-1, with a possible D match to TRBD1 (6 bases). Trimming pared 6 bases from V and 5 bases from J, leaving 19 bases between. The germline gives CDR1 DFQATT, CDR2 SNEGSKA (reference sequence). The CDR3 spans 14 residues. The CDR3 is CSAAPGHRRTEAFF. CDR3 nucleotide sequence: TGCAGTGCGGCACCGGGACACCGGAGGACTGAAGCTTTCTTT.

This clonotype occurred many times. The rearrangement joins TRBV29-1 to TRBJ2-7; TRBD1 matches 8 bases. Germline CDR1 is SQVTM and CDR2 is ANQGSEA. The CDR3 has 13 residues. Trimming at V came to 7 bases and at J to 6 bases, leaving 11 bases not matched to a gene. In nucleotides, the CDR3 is TGCAGCGCCTACCAGGGGGCCCACGGCGAGCAGTACTTC. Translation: CSAYQGAHGEQYF.

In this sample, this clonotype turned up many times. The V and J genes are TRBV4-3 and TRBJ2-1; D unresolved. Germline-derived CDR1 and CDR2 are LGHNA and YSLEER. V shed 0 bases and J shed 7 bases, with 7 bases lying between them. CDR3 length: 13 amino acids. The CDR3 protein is CASSQEGRNEQFF. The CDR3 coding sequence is TGCGCCAGCAGCCAAGAAGGAAGGAATGAGCAGTTCTTC.

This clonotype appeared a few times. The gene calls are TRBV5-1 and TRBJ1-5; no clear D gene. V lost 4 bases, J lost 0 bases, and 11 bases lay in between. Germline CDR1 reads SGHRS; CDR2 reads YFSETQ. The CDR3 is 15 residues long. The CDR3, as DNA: TGCGCCAGCAGCATGGACGGTTATAGCAATCAGCCCCAGCATTTT. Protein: CASSMDGYSNQPQHF. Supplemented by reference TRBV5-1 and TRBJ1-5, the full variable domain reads KAGVTQTPRYLIKTRGQQVTLSCSPISGHRSVSWYQQTPGQGLQFLFEYFSETQRNKGNFPGRFSGRQFSNSRSEMNVSTLELGDSALYLCASSMDGYSNQPQHFGDGTRLSIL.

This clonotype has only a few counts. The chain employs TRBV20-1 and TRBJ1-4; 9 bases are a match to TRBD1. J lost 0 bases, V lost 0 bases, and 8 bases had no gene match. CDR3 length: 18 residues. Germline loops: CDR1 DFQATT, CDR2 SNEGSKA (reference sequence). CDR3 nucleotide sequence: TGCAGTGCTAGAGATTTGGGGACAGGGAGTGCAACTAATGAAAAACTGTTTTTT. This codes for CSARDLGTGSATNEKLFF.

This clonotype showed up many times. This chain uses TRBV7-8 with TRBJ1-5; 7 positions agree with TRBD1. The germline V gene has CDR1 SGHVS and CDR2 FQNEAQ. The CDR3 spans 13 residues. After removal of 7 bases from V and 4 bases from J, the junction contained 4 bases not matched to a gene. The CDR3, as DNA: TGTGCCAGCACCAGGGACAGAAATCAGCCCCAGCATTTT. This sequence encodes CASTRDRNQPQHF.

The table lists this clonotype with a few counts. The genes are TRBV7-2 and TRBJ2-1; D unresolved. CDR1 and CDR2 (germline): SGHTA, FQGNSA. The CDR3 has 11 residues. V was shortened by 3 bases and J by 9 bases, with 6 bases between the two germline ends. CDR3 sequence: CASSLFAEQFF. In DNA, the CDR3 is TGTGCCAGCAGCTTGTTTGCTGAGCAGTTCTTC.

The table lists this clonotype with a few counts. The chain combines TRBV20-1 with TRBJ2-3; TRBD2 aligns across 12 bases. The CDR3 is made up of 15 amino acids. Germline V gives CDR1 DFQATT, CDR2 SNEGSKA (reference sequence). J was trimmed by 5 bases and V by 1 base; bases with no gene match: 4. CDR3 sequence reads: CSARGTSGTRDTQYF. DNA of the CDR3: TGCAGTGCTAGAGGGACTAGCGGGACGAGAGATACGCAGTATTTT.

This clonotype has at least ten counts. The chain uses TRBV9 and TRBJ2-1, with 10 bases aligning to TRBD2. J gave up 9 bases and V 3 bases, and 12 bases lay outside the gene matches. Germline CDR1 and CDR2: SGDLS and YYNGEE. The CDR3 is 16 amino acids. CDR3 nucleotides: TGTGCCAGCAGCGCCGAGGGTCTAGCGGGAGTTCGTGAGCAGTTCTTC. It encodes CASSAEGLAGVREQFF.

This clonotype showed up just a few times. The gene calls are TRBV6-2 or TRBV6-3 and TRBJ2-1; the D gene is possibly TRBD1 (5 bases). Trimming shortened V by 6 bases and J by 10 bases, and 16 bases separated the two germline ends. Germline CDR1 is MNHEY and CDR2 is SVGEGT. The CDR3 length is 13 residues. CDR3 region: CASRPHQGSEQFF. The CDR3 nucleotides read TGTGCCAGCAGACCCCATCAGGGTAGCGAGCAGTTCTTC.

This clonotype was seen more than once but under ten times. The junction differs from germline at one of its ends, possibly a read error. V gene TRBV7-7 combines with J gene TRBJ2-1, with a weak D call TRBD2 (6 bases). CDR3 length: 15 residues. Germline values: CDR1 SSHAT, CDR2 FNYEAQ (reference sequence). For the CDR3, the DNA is TGTGCTAGCAGCTTAGCGGACGGAACCTACAATGAGCAGTTCTTC. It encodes CASSLADGTYNEQFF.

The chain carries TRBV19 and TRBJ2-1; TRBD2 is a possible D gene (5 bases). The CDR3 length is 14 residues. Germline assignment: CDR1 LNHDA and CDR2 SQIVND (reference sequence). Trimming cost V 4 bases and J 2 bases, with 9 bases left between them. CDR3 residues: CASSRGLAYNEQFF. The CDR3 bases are TGTGCCAGTAGTAGAGGGCTGGCCTACAATGAGCAGTTCTTC.

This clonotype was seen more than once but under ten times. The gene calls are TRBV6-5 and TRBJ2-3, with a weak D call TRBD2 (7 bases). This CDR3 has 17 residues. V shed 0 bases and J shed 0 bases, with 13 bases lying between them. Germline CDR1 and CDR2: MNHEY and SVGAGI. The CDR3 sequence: CASSYSIGGPSTDTQYF. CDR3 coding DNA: TGTGCCAGCAGTTACTCGATCGGGGGGCCGAGCACAGATACGCAGTATTTT.